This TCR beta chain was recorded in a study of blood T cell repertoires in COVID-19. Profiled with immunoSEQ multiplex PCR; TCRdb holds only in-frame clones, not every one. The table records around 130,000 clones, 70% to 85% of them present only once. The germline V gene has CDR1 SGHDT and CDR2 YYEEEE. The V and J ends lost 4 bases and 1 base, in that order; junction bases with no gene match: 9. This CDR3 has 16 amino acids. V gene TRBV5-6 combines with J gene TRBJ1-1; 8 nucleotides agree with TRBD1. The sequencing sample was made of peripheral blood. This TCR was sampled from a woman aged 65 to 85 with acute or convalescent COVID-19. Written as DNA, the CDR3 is TGTGCCAGCAGCCAGAACAGGGGGATTGGGAACACTGAAGCTTTCTTT. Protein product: CASSQNRGIGNTEAFF.